A single sample is the source of the 12 T cell receptor beta chains below, sequenced in a study of cytomegalovirus exposure and HLA in healthy donors. Use of 60 Vbeta and 13 Jbeta primers characterized the PCR. The protocol was immunoSEQ multiplex PCR, while the TCRdb copy is restricted to in-frame clones and leaves out a portion. The profile shows about 240,000 clones, around 78% of them singletons. Input material: PBMCs. Every receptor here comes from a boy aged 5 to 17 in good health and CMV-seronegative.

This clone appeared a few times. The V call is TRBV7-9, the J call TRBJ2-7; D gene ambiguous. Germline V lookup: CDR1 SEHNR, CDR2 FQNEAQ (reference sequence). The CDR3 loop spans 15 amino acids. The ends were cut back, 5 bases at V and 2 bases at J, with 16 bases in the middle. The CDR3 here is CASSPPRWSTYEQYF. The CDR3 DNA sequence: TGTGCCAGCAGCCCCCCGAGGTGGTCCACCTACGAGCAGTACTTC.

This clone showed up just once. The V gene is TRBV29-1, the J gene TRBJ2-2, with a tentative D call TRBD2 (5 bases). Trimming left V 7 bases short and J 1 base short, with 13 bases between. There are 14 residues in the CDR3. The germline CDR1 and CDR2 sequences are SQVTM and ANQGSEA. The CDR3 reads CSARVGGNTGELFF. As DNA, the CDR3 is TGCAGCGCTCGGGTTGGAGGGAACACCGGGGAGCTGTTTTTT.

The gene calls are TRBV4-1 and TRBJ2-2; D unresolved. This CDR3 is 15 amino acids long. The V gene lost 6 bases and the J gene lost 1 base, with 12 bases spanning the gap. CDR1 is MGHRA and CDR2 is YSYEKL in the germline V gene. DNA of the CDR3: TGCGCCAGCAGGCCCGGGTACATGAACACCGGGGAGCTGTTTTTT. It yields the protein CASRPGYMNTGELFF.

The chain is built from TRBV5-1 and TRBJ2-7; 11 bases align to TRBD2. Germline V gene lookup returns CDR1 SGHRS and CDR2 YFSETQ. The V segment lost 3 bases and the J segment 5 bases; nucleotides outside the gene matches: 4. The CDR3 runs 14 residues. This CDR3 is CASSSGTSGDEQYF. The CDR3 coding sequence is TGCGCCAGCAGCTCCGGGACTAGCGGCGACGAGCAGTACTTC.

J is TRBJ2-7 and V is TRBV10-3; 11 bases fit TRBD1. Germline-derived CDR1 and CDR2 are ENHRY and SYGVKD. The CDR3 is 15 amino acids. With V trimmed by 7 bases and J by 0 bases, 5 bases remained unmatched. The CDR3 nucleotides read TGTGCCATCAAGATGGGACAGGGGGGCTCCTACGAGCAGTACTTC. Translation gives CAIKMGQGGSYEQYF.

This clone was seen a single time. CDR3 region: CARSHEPGTF. CDR3 bases: TGTGCCAGAAGCCACGAACCGGGGACCTTC. The chain employs TRBV5-3 and TRBJ1-2; D call uncertain. TRBV5-3 is filed as an ORF, its function uncertain. The CDR3 has 10 amino acids. Between the trimmed V and J ends, which lost 4 bases and 14 bases, there was a span of 12 bases.

This chain links TRBV6-5 with TRBJ1-5; D not resolved. Trimming cost V 7 bases and J 4 bases, with 8 bases left between them. The CDR3 is 12 residues long. Per germline, CDR1 MNHEY and CDR2 SVGAGI. CDR3 sequence: CASTTGNQPQHF. For the CDR3, the DNA is TGTGCCAGCACCACGGGAAATCAGCCCCAGCATTTT.

This clone was seen once. The chain uses TRBV11-1 and TRBJ2-3; possible D gene TRBD1, 5 bases. Germline loops: CDR1 SGHAT, CDR2 FQDESV (reference sequence). This CDR3 contains 17 residues. V was cut by 5 bases and J by 6 bases, with 24 bases left in between. CDR3 DNA: TGTGCCAGCAGCCCACACAGGAGAGAGGATCGTGTCGATACGCAGTATTTT. This codes for CASSPHRREDRVDTQYF.

The chain employs TRBV5-6 and TRBJ1-1; possibly TRBD1 for D (5 bases). The ends were cut back, 3 bases at V and 1 base at J, with 10 bases in the middle. From germline, CDR1 is SGHDT and CDR2 YYEEEE. The CDR3 totals 14 residues. The CDR3 region has the DNA TGTGCCAGCAGCTGGATAACAGGGAACACTGAAGCTTTCTTT. Protein: CASSWITGNTEAFF.

This sequence joins TRBV2 and TRBJ2-7; weak D call: TRBD1 (6 bases). This CDR3 contains 14 residues. Germline V gives CDR1 SNHLY, CDR2 FYNNEI. Deletions cut 6 bases from V and 6 bases from J, with 18 bases between. Here the CDR3 DNA reads TGTGCCAGCAGCCTTAGGGACACCCTCAGCGAGCAGTACTTC. As protein: CASSLRDTLSEQYF.

J is TRBJ1-1 and V is TRBV6-6, with D perhaps TRBD1 (5 bases). The CDR3 spans 14 residues. The ends were cut back, 2 bases at V and 4 bases at J, with 11 bases in the middle. Per the germline V gene, CDR1 is MNHNY and CDR2 is SVGAGI (reference sequence). The CDR3, as DNA: TGTGCCAGCAGTTACGATCCGGGGGTCACTGAAGCTTTCTTT. Protein product: CASSYDPGVTEAFF.

V is TRBV5-5 and J is TRBJ1-6; maybe TRBD1 (5 bases). The CDR3 totals 17 residues. With 2 bases removed from V and 0 bases from J, the gap between germline ends came to 12 bases. The germline CDR1 and CDR2 sequences are SGHKS and YYEKEE (reference sequence). The CDR3 region has the DNA TGTGCCAGCAGCTTCATGACAGCTCGCTCCTATAATTCACCCCTCCACTTT. Its translation is CASSFMTARSYNSPLHF.